The T cell receptor (beta chain) described here comes from a study of vaccination and CD4 T cells after COVID-19. Study-level background: The cells in question were stimulated using overlapping spike peptides derived from SARS-CoV-2, HCoV-NL63, HCoV-OC43 and HCoV-229E.

On this clonotype itself: As yet, its antigen is unknown.

Described treatment: roughly 10-day PBMC culture with coronavirus spike peptide pools or control peptides (ViraFEST assay). Under the ViraFEST approach, antigen-specific T cells were expanded with peptide pools and TCRs subsequently sequenced. The CDR3 sequence is 17 residues long. The ends lost 4 bases at V and 4 bases at J; junction bases unmatched: 13. CDR1 and CDR2 from the germline V gene are MNHEY and SVGAGI. Cultured CD4+ T cell DNA underwent sequencing with the Oncomine TCR Beta short-read assay. Genomic DNA was taken out of cultured CD4+ T cells by extraction. One entry per CDR3 protein results from TCRdb running MiXCR on the PCR reads. The sample contains about 19,000 distinct CDR3 sequences, less than 55% of which appear only once.

The receptor's source is a human donor who had recovered from COVID-19. The chain carries TRBV6-5 and TRBJ1-2, with 9 nucleotides matching TRBD1. The sequencing here drew on CD4+ T cells from blood, cultured in vitro, taken before SARS-CoV-2 vaccination. The DNA for the CDR3 is TGTGCCAGCAGTTCACCTTATTCCGGGACAGGGAGCTATGGCTACACCTTC. It encodes CASSSPYSGTGSYGYTF.